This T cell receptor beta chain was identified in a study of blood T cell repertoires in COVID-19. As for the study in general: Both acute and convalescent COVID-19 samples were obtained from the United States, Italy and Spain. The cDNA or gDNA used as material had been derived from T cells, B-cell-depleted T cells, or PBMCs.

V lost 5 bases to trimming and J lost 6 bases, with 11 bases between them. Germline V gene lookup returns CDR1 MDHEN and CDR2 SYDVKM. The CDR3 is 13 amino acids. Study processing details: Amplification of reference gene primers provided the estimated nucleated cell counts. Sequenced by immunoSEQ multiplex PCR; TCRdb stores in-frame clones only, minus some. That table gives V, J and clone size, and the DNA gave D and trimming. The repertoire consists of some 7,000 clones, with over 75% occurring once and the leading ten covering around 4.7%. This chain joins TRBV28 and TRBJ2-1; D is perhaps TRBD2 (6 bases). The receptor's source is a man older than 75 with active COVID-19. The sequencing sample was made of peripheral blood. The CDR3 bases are TGTGCCAGCAGTCCTAGGAGGGGCAATGAGCAGTTCTTC. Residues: CASSPRRGNEQFF. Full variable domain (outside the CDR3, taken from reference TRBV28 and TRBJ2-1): DVKVTQSSRYLVKRTGEKVFLECVQDMDHENMFWYRQDPGLGLRLIYFSYDVKMKEKGDIPEGYSVSREKKERFSLILESASTNQTSMYLCASSPRRGNEQFFGPGTRLTVL.